This entry lists 31 T cell receptor beta chains sequenced from one sample in a study of T-cell memory formation after mild COVID-19. TCRdb ran MiXCR on the 5' RACE reads and lists one entry per CDR3 protein. The table shows a few hundred thousand distinct CDR3 sequences, with about 20% occurring only once. Material: PBMCs or a T cell subset sorted from them (not recorded which). These receptors originate from an adult woman who had mild COVID-19 (a few samples of this study predate the infection). Cell type and time point are not known.

The chain joins TRBV6-1 to TRBJ1-5; D uncertain. Trimming took 1 base from V and 4 from J, leaving 11 bases between them. Per the germline V gene, CDR1 is MNHNS and CDR2 is SASEGT. This CDR3 comprises 15 residues. The CDR3: CASSEVWASNQPQHF. CDR3 DNA: TGTGCCAGCAGTGAAGTTTGGGCTAGTAATCAGCCCCAGCATTTT.

This clonotype was observed many times. This sequence joins TRBV5-1 and TRBJ2-7, with 7 bases that match TRBD1. V lost 0 bases and J lost 5; bases outside the gene matches: 5. Germline V lookup: CDR1 SGHRS, CDR2 YFSETQ. This CDR3 region has 14 residues. CDR3 protein: CASSLGQGTHEQYF. CDR3 sequence (DNA): TGCGCCAGCAGCTTGGGACAGGGCACTCACGAGCAGTACTTC.

V usage is TRBV7-9 and J usage is TRBJ2-1, with 7 positions matching TRBD2. Trimming took 3 bases from V and 8 from J; bases not matched to a gene: 10. This CDR3 has 15 residues. CDR1 is SEHNR, CDR2 FQNEAQ, per germline (reference sequence). CDR3 sequence reads: CASSLPQRGLDEQFF. CDR3 nucleotide sequence: TGTGCCAGCAGCTTGCCACAGCGGGGACTGGATGAGCAGTTCTTC.

This clonotype came up a few times. This chain uses TRBV5-1 with TRBJ1-1; 7 bases fit TRBD1. The CDR3 is 15 amino acids. The germline V gene encodes CDR1 SGHRS and CDR2 YFSETQ. The junction had 10 bases not matched to a gene; V was cut back by 4 bases and J by 4 bases. The CDR3 DNA sequence: TGCGCCAGCAGCCCTCGACAGGGCGGGGGCACTGAAGCTTTCTTT. As protein: CASSPRQGGGTEAFF.

V usage is TRBV7-9 and J usage is TRBJ2-7; tentatively, D is TRBD2 (6 bases). The V end was cut by 0 bases, the J end by 2 bases, with 11 bases between. The CDR3 totals 15 residues. The V gene's germline CDR1 is SEHNR and CDR2 FQNEAQ (reference sequence). In DNA, the CDR3 is TGTGCCAGCAGCTTAGCGTTGGGGGGACCCTACGAGCAGTACTTC. Amino acids: CASSLALGGPYEQYF. Full variable domain (remainder filled in from reference TRBV7-9 and TRBJ2-7): DTGVSQNPRHKITKRGQNVTFRCDPISEHNRLYWYRQTLGQGPEFLTYFQNEAQLEKSRLLSDRFSAERPKGSFSTLEIQRTEQGDSAMYLCASSLALGGPYEQYFGPGTRLTVT.

The genes are TRBV20-1 and TRBJ2-7; tentatively, D is TRBD2 (6 bases). Trimming shortened V by 0 bases and J by 6 bases, and 15 bases separated the two germline ends. CDR1 is DFQATT, CDR2 SNEGSKA, per germline (reference sequence). The CDR3 loop spans 14 amino acids. As DNA, the CDR3 is TGCAGTGCTAGAGATCCTAGCGTTCCAGGCGAGCAGTACTTC. This sequence encodes CSARDPSVPGEQYF.

The rearrangement joins TRBV7-2 to TRBJ2-3; no clear D. This CDR3 is 15 amino acids long. The ends were cut back, 1 base at V and 0 bases at J, with 8 bases in the middle. The germline V gene encodes CDR1 SGHTA and CDR2 FQGNSA. The CDR3 nucleotides are TGTGCCAGCAGCTTAGTGGCGGAGAGCACAGATACGCAGTATTTT. Its protein product is CASSLVAESTDTQYF.

The chain recombines TRBV5-1 with TRBJ2-1; 11 bases agree with TRBD2. The germline V gene has CDR1 SGHRS and CDR2 YFSETQ. V lost 5 bases, J lost 3 bases, and 4 bases stayed unmatched. The CDR3 has 15 residues. Here the CDR3 reads CASRLGTSGYNEQFF. The DNA for the CDR3 is TGCGCCAGCAGGCTAGGGACTAGCGGCTACAATGAGCAGTTCTTC.

The chain has TRBV30 and TRBJ1-1; D unresolved. Germline CDR1 GTSNPN, CDR2 SVGIG (reference sequence). CDR3 length equals 10 residues. Trimming took off 4 bases at V and 7 bases at J, with 7 bases between the two ends. The CDR3 here is CAWIPLEAFF. For the CDR3, the DNA is TGTGCCTGGATCCCACTTGAAGCTTTCTTT.

The rearrangement links TRBV4-1 to TRBJ2-5; D perhaps matches TRBD2 (6 bases). V gave up 0 bases and J gave up 4 bases, with 15 bases separating them. CDR1 is MGHRA, CDR2 YSYEKL, per germline. This CDR3 has 16 residues. The CDR3 bases are TGCGCCAGCAGCCAAGAGACTAGTTTCCCTCGAGAGACCCAGTACTTC. Translated: CASSQETSFPRETQYF.

The V call is TRBV7-8, the J call TRBJ2-4; 8 positions match TRBD1. V shed 0 bases, J shed 4 bases, and the junction held 5 bases outside the gene matches. The CDR3 runs to 16 residues. Germline CDR1 and CDR2: SGHVS and FQNEAQ. The CDR3 DNA sequence: TGTGCCAGCAGCTTAGCGCAGGGGGCGAATAAAAACATTCAGTACTTC. Residues: CASSLAQGANKNIQYF.

The CDR3 sequence: CSARDDSKAEAFF. The DNA of the CDR3 is TGCAGTGCTAGAGATGACAGTAAAGCTGAAGCTTTCTTT. The rearrangement uses TRBV20-1 and TRBJ1-1, with D possibly TRBD1 on 5 matching bases. Trimming removed 0 bases from V and 6 bases from J, with 11 bases in between. CDR3 length equals 13 residues. In germline, CDR1 is DFQATT, CDR2 SNEGSKA (reference sequence).

This clonotype has just one count. The chain links TRBV10-3 to TRBJ1-1; D unclear. The CDR3 is 13 amino acids. V lost 6 bases and J 1 base, leaving 9 bases between the germline ends. CDR1 ENHRY and CDR2 SYGVKD come from the germline V gene. CDR3 nucleotide sequence: TGTGCCATCAGCCTGTACAGGAACACTGAAGCTTTCTTT. Amino acid sequence: CAISLYRNTEAFF.

This clonotype was counted only a few times. The chain is built from TRBV12-3 or TRBV12-4 and TRBJ2-2, with a tentative D call TRBD2 (5 bases). The CDR3 extends over 14 amino acids. Trimming stripped 3 bases from V and 9 bases from J, with 14 bases between. The CDR3 coding sequence is TGTGCCAGCAGTTTTGAGGGCGGCGACCGGGAGCTGTTTTTT. As protein: CASSFEGGDRELFF.

This chain joins TRBV14 and TRBJ2-1; unclear D gene. CDR1 is SGHDN and CDR2 is FVKESK in the germline V gene. CDR3 size: 14 residues. With 1 base removed from V and 4 bases from J, the gap between germline ends came to 8 bases. The chain's CDR3 is CASSQVRVYNEQFF. The CDR3 nucleotides read TGTGCCAGCAGCCAAGTCCGGGTTTACAATGAGCAGTTCTTC.

This clonotype was seen a few times. The rearrangement links TRBV7-2 to TRBJ2-3, with TRBD2 matching over 12 bases. CDR3 length: 15 amino acids. From germline, CDR1 is SGHTA and CDR2 FQGNSA. V gave up 5 bases and J gave up 11 bases; unmatched junction bases: 11. The CDR3 bases are TGTGCCAGCAGCCCTTTCTTCCCGACTAGCGGGGGGCAGTATTTT. Protein: CASSPFFPTSGGQYF.

This clonotype came up once. The chain links TRBV20-1 to TRBJ2-2, with TRBD2 matching 10 bases. Germline trimming cut 2 bases from V and 3 bases from J; bases unmatched to any gene: 3. Germline loops: CDR1 DFQATT, CDR2 SNEGSKA (reference sequence). CDR3 length equals 15 residues. CDR3 sequence (DNA): TGCAGTGCTAGACGCGGACTAGCGGACACCGGGGAGCTGTTTTTT. Its protein product is CSARRGLADTGELFF.

In its sample, this clonotype was seen a few times. This chain uses TRBV7-2 with TRBJ2-7; TRBD2 agrees at 9 bases. V lost 5 bases, J lost 5 bases, and 4 bases stayed unmatched. CDR3 length: 13 amino acids. Per germline, CDR1 SGHTA and CDR2 FQGNSA. CDR3 nucleotides: TGTGCCAGCAGCGCTAGCGGGATCCACGAGCAGTACTTC. It yields the protein CASSASGIHEQYF.

V and J are TRBV9 and TRBJ2-2; 7 bases align to TRBD2. The CDR3 length is 18 residues. Per germline, CDR1 SGDLS and CDR2 YYNGEE. J gave up 0 bases and V 0 bases, and 8 bases lay outside the gene matches. The CDR3 sequence: CASSVAKGGSPNTGELFF. The CDR3 nucleotides are TGTGCCAGCAGCGTAGCCAAGGGAGGGAGTCCGAACACCGGGGAGCTGTTTTTT.

This clonotype has just a few counts. The chain recombines TRBV20-1 with TRBJ2-2; possibly TRBD1 for D (6 bases). CDR1 DFQATT and CDR2 SNEGSKA come from the germline V gene (reference sequence). The CDR3 runs 14 residues. Trimming pared 5 bases from V and 2 bases from J, leaving 12 bases between. CDR3 DNA: TGCAGTGCTTTCGACAGGCCTAACACCGGGGAGCTGTTTTTT. Protein sequence: CSAFDRPNTGELFF.

There are a few counts of this clonotype. This chain connects TRBV5-1 to TRBJ2-5; tentatively, D is TRBD1 or TRBD2 (5 bases each). CDR3 length: 15 residues. V was cut by 0 bases and J by 1 base, with 10 bases left in between. CDR1 is SGHRS, CDR2 YFSETQ, per germline. The CDR3 reads CASSLVGDAQETQYF. CDR3 sequence (DNA): TGCGCCAGCAGCTTGGTGGGGGACGCCCAAGAGACCCAGTACTTC.

In this sample, this clonotype turned up a few times. This rearrangement joins TRBV4-2 to TRBJ1-3; no firm D call. V lost 1 base and J 3 bases, leaving 10 bases between the germline ends. CDR3 size: 15 residues. CDR1 and CDR2 (germline): LGHNA, YNFKEQ. In nucleotides, the CDR3 is TGTGCCAGCAGCCAAGTAGGTTATGGTGGAAACACCATATATTTT. Translated: CASSQVGYGGNTIYF.

This clonotype has a handful of counts. This chain uses TRBV6-1 with TRBJ2-2, with a possible D match to TRBD2 (6 bases). The CDR3 runs 17 residues. V lost 6 bases and J 0 bases, leaving 17 bases between the germline ends. The germline gives CDR1 MNHNS, CDR2 SASEGT. In DNA form, the CDR3 reads TGTGCCAGCAGCCTCCTTACTAGCTTCGCGAACACCGGGGAGCTGTTTTTT. Translation gives CASSLLTSFANTGELFF.

The chain recombines TRBV5-5 with TRBJ2-1, with TRBD1 matching over 9 bases. The CDR3 totals 17 residues. Germline V gene sequence: CDR1 SGHKS, CDR2 YYEKEE (reference sequence). The V gene end was trimmed by 3 bases and the J gene end by 3 bases; junction bases not matched to a gene: 10. The CDR3 coding sequence is TGTGCCAGCAGCTCAAACCGGGACAGGGATAACTACAATGAGCAGTTCTTC. It translates to CASSSNRDRDNYNEQFF.

The chain employs TRBV12-3 or TRBV12-4 and TRBJ2-1, with 11 bases identical to TRBD2. Trimming at V came to 6 bases and at J to 6 bases, leaving 7 bases not matched to a gene. There are 15 residues in the CDR3. For the CDR3, the DNA is TGTGCCAGCAGACTGACTAGCGGGGTGGGCAATGAGCAGTTCTTC. Its protein product is CASRLTSGVGNEQFF.

The chain recombines TRBV6-6 with TRBJ2-1; D call uncertain. CDR3 size: 15 residues. V gave up 0 bases and J gave up 3 bases, with 9 bases separating them. Germline CDR1 is MNHNY and CDR2 is SVGAGI (reference sequence). The CDR3 DNA follows: TGTGCCAGCAGTTACTCTGGGCGGCACTACAATGAGCAGTTCTTC. Its translation: CASSYSGRHYNEQFF.

This clonotype was seen ten or more times. The chain joins TRBV4-2 to TRBJ2-7; 9 nucleotides line up with TRBD1. Germline CDR1 and CDR2: LGHNA and YNFKEQ. V trimming: 1 base; J trimming: 2 bases; junction bases outside the gene matches: 6. CDR3 length: 16 amino acids. DNA for the CDR3: TGTGCCAGCAGCCAAGCTGCCCGGGACAGGGCCTACGAGCAGTACTTC. It is translated as CASSQAARDRAYEQYF.

The chain joins TRBV7-9 to TRBJ1-2; D might be TRBD1 (5 bases). The V end lost 0 bases, the J end lost 2 bases, and 10 bases lay between the germline ends. CDR1 is SEHNR, CDR2 FQNEAQ, per germline (reference sequence). There are 15 residues in the CDR3. The CDR3 here is CASSLAVAGNYGYTF. The CDR3 DNA reads TGTGCCAGCAGCTTAGCGGTAGCAGGGAACTATGGCTACACCTTC. Based on the CDR3 plus reference TRBV7-9 and TRBJ1-2, the full variable domain is DTGVSQNPRHKITKRGQNVTFRCDPISEHNRLYWYRQTLGQGPEFLTYFQNEAQLEKSRLLSDRFSAERPKGSFSTLEIQRTEQGDSAMYLCASSLAVAGNYGYTFGSGTRLTVV.

This clonotype appeared a few times. The V and J genes are TRBV28 and TRBJ2-1; TRBD2 agrees at 7 bases. Trimming removed 7 bases from V and 3 bases from J; junction bases left unmatched: 9. Germline CDR1 is MDHEN and CDR2 is SYDVKM. CDR3 length equals 15 residues. In nucleotides, the CDR3 is TGTGCCAGCAACCTGCGGGAGCGCTACTACAATGAGCAGTTCTTC. Encoded protein: CASNLRERYYNEQFF.

The genes are TRBV20-1 and TRBJ2-7, with a weak D call TRBD2 (6 bases). This CDR3 region has 16 residues. V lost 1 base to trimming and J lost 2 bases, with 18 bases between them. Looked up from germline, CDR1 is DFQATT and CDR2 is SNEGSKA (reference sequence). CDR3 nucleotides: TGCAGTGCTAGAGGCTCTATGATTCCGGGGGCCTACGAGCAGTACTTC. This codes for CSARGSMIPGAYEQYF.

This clonotype was found many times. The V and J genes are TRBV15 and TRBJ2-5; tentatively, D is TRBD2 (6 bases). CDR1 LNHNV and CDR2 YYDKDF come from the germline V gene (reference sequence). The length of the CDR3 is 15 residues. The V end was cut by 0 bases, the J end by 2 bases, with 10 bases between. Here the CDR3 reads CATSRDPGVQETQYF. CDR3 nucleotides: TGTGCCACCAGCAGAGATCCGGGAGTGCAAGAGACCCAGTACTTC.